This entry lists 30 T cell receptor beta chains sequenced from one sample in a study of T cells in narcolepsy (dated by TCRdb to the late 2010s). Receptors were amplified or captured by the immunoSEQ multiplex PCR assay. TCRdb took this table from immuneACCESS and kept in-frame rearrangements with V and J called. Such tables lack part of the clones; where checked against another copy, unresolved V genes explain under half of the gap, and the rest is unexplained. This sample lists approximately 16,000 clones; roughly 72% were detected once. The ten largest clones add up to 11% to 15% of the sample. What was sequenced was CD45RA- memory CD8+ T cells from PBMCs. The cell subset or site label corresponds to: memory T cells sorted ex vivo from peripheral blood. The receptors come from a human donor with narcolepsy.

This sequence joins TRBV18 and TRBJ2-5; D remains unclear. The J call is uncertain, as TRBJ2-7 better fits the DNA end. This CDR3 region has 12 residues. Looked up from germline, CDR1 is KGHSH and CDR2 is LQKENI. CDR3 coding DNA: TGTGCCAGCTCACCAGCCCTCTACGAGCAGTACTTC. Translation gives CASSPALYEQYF.

The chain combines TRBV27 with TRBJ1-6; no firm D call. Germline CDR1 MNHEY, CDR2 SMNVEV (reference sequence). Trimming removed 5 bases at V and 10 bases at J, with 9 bases between. This CDR3 comprises 12 residues. The DNA of the CDR3 is TGTGCCAGCAGTGAGAGGGCGTCACCCCTCCACTTT. It yields the protein CASSERASPLHF.

The genes are TRBV5-6 and TRBJ1-5; D remains ambiguous. Between the trimmed V and J ends, which lost 2 bases and 2 bases, there was a span of 14 bases. This CDR3 spans 16 amino acids. Germline loops: CDR1 SGHDT, CDR2 YYEEEE. This CDR3 is CASSFGQGYGNQPQHF. The CDR3, as DNA: TGTGCCAGCAGCTTCGGTCAAGGGTACGGCAATCAGCCCCAGCATTTT.

The chain uses TRBV5-6 and TRBJ2-7, with D uncertain. The germline gives CDR1 SGHDT, CDR2 YYEEEE. The length of the CDR3 is 14 residues. The V end was cut by 2 bases, the J end by 5 bases, with 14 bases between. In DNA form, the CDR3 reads TGTGCCAGCAGCTTTGTATCCGTCTTAGACGAGCAGTACTTC. This sequence encodes CASSFVSVLDEQYF.

The chain has TRBV27 and TRBJ1-2, with D possibly TRBD1 on 5 matching bases. There are 14 residues in the CDR3. V was clipped by 5 bases and J by 5 bases, with 15 bases between them. Germline V gene data show CDR1 as MNHEY and CDR2 as SMNVEV (reference sequence). CDR3 amino acids: CASSRGAVGYGYTF. The CDR3 DNA sequence: TGTGCCAGCAGTCGTGGGGCGGTTGGTTATGGCTACACCTTC.

The chain recombines TRBV9 with TRBJ1-2, with 7 bases that match TRBD1. The CDR3 contains 19 residues. Losses at the gene ends were 0 bases for V and 4 bases for J; bases not matched to a gene: 18. Germline CDR1 and CDR2: SGDLS and YYNGEE. CDR3 in amino acids: CASSVEDRVGYLNRYGYTF. CDR3 sequence (DNA): TGTGCCAGCAGCGTAGAAGACAGGGTTGGGTATCTAAATCGCTATGGCTACACCTTC. Based on the CDR3 plus reference TRBV9 and TRBJ1-2, the full variable domain is DSGVTQTPKHLITATGQRVTLRCSPRSGDLSVYWYQQSLDQGLQFLIQYYNGEERAKGNILERFSAQQFPDLHSELNLSSLELGDSALYFCASSVEDRVGYLNRYGYTFGSGTRLTVV.

J is TRBJ2-1 and V is TRBV13, with D possibly TRBD1 on 6 matching bases. The V and J ends lost 1 base and 10 bases respectively, with 11 bases between them. The CDR3 spans 13 residues. Germline CDR1 reads PRHDT; CDR2 reads FYEKMQ (reference sequence). The CDR3 spells CASSLAGQGEQFF. CDR3 nucleotide sequence: TGTGCCAGCAGCTTAGCGGGTCAGGGGGAGCAGTTCTTC.

This chain connects TRBV29-1 to TRBJ1-2, with D perhaps matching TRBD1 (5 bases). Trimming shortened V by 1 base and J by 6 bases, and 9 bases separated the two germline ends. The CDR3 has 12 residues. Germline CDR1 is SQVTM and CDR2 is ANQGSEA. CDR3 nucleotides: TGCAGCGTTGAAGCCAGGGAGGATGGCTACACCTTC. It yields the protein CSVEAREDGYTF.

This rearrangement joins TRBV5-4 to TRBJ2-7; 10 positions agree with TRBD2. The germline V gene has CDR1 SGHNT and CDR2 YYREEE (reference sequence). After removal of 4 bases from V and 2 bases from J, the junction contained 9 bases not matched to a gene. CDR3 length: 16 residues. In DNA form, the CDR3 reads TGTGCCAGCAGCCTTTCTAGCGGGAGCCTCACCTACGAGCAGTACTTC. Translating gives CASSLSSGSLTYEQYF.

The V and J genes are TRBV2 and TRBJ1-2; D gene uncertain. CDR3 length equals 12 residues. Per the germline V gene, CDR1 is SNHLY and CDR2 is FYNNEI. The CDR3 is CALLSPRHGYTF. Written as DNA, the CDR3 is TGTGCTCTACTTAGCCCTAGGCATGGCTACACCTTC. The full variable domain, in which reference TRBV2 and TRBJ1-2 provide the parts outside the CDR3, is EPEVTQTPSHQVTQMGQEVILRCVPISNHLYFYWYRQILGQKVEFLVSFYNNEISEKSEIFDDQFSVERPDGSNFTLKIRSTKLEDSAMYFCALLSPRHGYTFGSGTRLTVV.

This clone has a handful of counts. The chain combines TRBV12-5 with TRBJ2-1; no reliable D call. The CDR3 length is 16 residues. Trimming removed 0 bases from V and 4 bases from J, with 13 bases in between. Germline V gives CDR1 LGHNT, CDR2 FRNRAP. The CDR3 here is CASGLVPGVWYNEQFF. CDR3 DNA: TGTGCTAGTGGTTTGGTACCCGGAGTCTGGTACAATGAGCAGTTCTTC.

The chain joins TRBV7-6 to TRBJ2-7; 8 positions agree with TRBD1. After removal of 3 bases from V and 3 bases from J, the junction contained 7 bases not matched to a gene. CDR1 is SGHVS, CDR2 FNYEAQ, per germline. The CDR3 length is 15 residues. CDR3 sequence reads: CASSLGQAKIYEQYF. Written as DNA, the CDR3 is TGTGCCAGCAGCTTGGGACAGGCTAAAATCTACGAGCAGTACTTC.

The chain joins TRBV5-6 to TRBJ1-1; tentative D call: TRBD1 (6 bases). The germline V gene encodes CDR1 SGHDT and CDR2 YYEEEE. There are 15 residues in the CDR3. Trimming left V 2 bases short and J 1 base short, with 12 bases between. The CDR3 here is CASSFPGGANTEAFF. The CDR3 coding sequence is TGTGCCAGCAGCTTTCCCGGGGGGGCGAACACTGAAGCTTTCTTT. Full variable domain (remainder filled in from reference TRBV5-6 and TRBJ1-1): DAGVTQSPTHLIKTRGQQVTLRCSPKSGHDTVSWYQQALGQGPQFIFQYYEEEERQRGNFPDRFSGHQFPNYSSELNVNALLLGDSALYLCASSFPGGANTEAFFGQGTRLTVV.

Within the sample, this clone is medium-sized. The V gene is TRBV7-8, the J gene TRBJ2-7; perhaps D is TRBD1 or TRBD2 (5 bases each). The CDR3 has 13 amino acids. The germline gives CDR1 SGHVS, CDR2 FQNEAQ. Trimming stripped 4 bases from V and 8 bases from J, with 15 bases between. CDR3 in amino acids: CASSSSGTQKQYF. The CDR3 coding sequence is TGTGCCAGCAGCTCATCAGGGACCCAAAAGCAGTACTTC.

This clone has only a few counts. CDR3 sequence: CAISRQDRTYNEQFF. Written as DNA, the CDR3 is TGTGCCATCAGCCGACAGGACAGAACCTACAATGAGCAGTTCTTC. The rearrangement links TRBV10-3 to TRBJ2-1, with a tentative D call TRBD1 (6 bases). Deletions cut 6 bases from V and 2 bases from J, with 14 bases between. Germline V gives CDR1 ENHRY, CDR2 SYGVKD. The CDR3 spans 15 residues.

V gene TRBV5-5 combines with J gene TRBJ2-7; possible D gene TRBD1, 6 bases. Trimming removed 3 bases from V and 2 bases from J, with 12 bases in between. CDR1 is SGHKS and CDR2 is YYEKEE in the germline V gene (reference sequence). The CDR3 has 14 residues. CDR3 sequence: CASSYGQRTYEQYF. As DNA, the CDR3 is TGTGCCAGCAGCTACGGACAGCGCACCTACGAGCAGTACTTC.

J is TRBJ1-2 and V is TRBV7-9; possibly TRBD1 for D (5 bases). Trimming removed 1 base from V and 7 bases from J, with 10 bases in between. Germline V CDR1 and CDR2: SEHNR, FQNEAQ (reference sequence). The CDR3 covers 13 residues. The CDR3 loop reads CASSLDPRVGYTF. CDR3 bases: TGTGCCAGCAGCTTAGACCCCAGGGTTGGCTACACCTTC.

This clone was picked up a small number of times. The chain links TRBV7-6 to TRBJ1-1; no clear D. The CDR3 runs 11 residues. Germline assignment: CDR1 SGHVS and CDR2 FNYEAQ. V lost 6 bases and J lost 4, with 6 bases in between. The CDR3 region is CASSPGTEAFF. The CDR3 DNA is TGTGCCAGCAGTCCGGGCACTGAAGCTTTCTTT. The full variable domain, rest sourced from reference TRBV7-6 and TRBJ1-1, is GAGVSQSPRYKVTKRGQDVALRCDPISGHVSLYWYRQALGQGPEFLTYFNYEAQQDKSGLPNDRFSAERPEGSISTLTIQRTEQRDSAMYRCASSPGTEAFFGQGTRLTVV.

This chain connects TRBV7-6 to TRBJ2-1, with TRBD2 matching 7 bases. This CDR3 region has 12 residues. With V trimmed by 6 bases and J by 10 bases, 6 bases remained unmatched. Germline V gene sequence: CDR1 SGHVS, CDR2 FNYEAQ. The CDR3 nucleotides read TGTGCCAGCAGTCCGGGACTATTGGAGCAGTTCTTC. This gives the protein CASSPGLLEQFF.

The chain recombines TRBV6-5 with TRBJ2-7, with D possibly TRBD2 on 6 matching bases. The length of the CDR3 is 14 residues. CDR1 is MNHEY and CDR2 is SVGAGI in the germline V gene. V lost 5 bases and J 2 bases, leaving 13 bases between the germline ends. In DNA, the CDR3 is TGTGCCAGCAGTCACGAGAGGGAGGCCTACGAGCAGTACTTC. It specifies CASSHEREAYEQYF.

The CDR3: CASSSTSGSDEQYF. As DNA, the CDR3 is TGTGCCAGCAGCTCCACTAGCGGGAGCGATGAGCAGTACTTC. This chain connects TRBV7-9 to TRBJ2-7; TRBD2 aligns across 11 bases. This CDR3 has 14 residues. Trimming removed 4 bases from V and 7 bases from J; junction bases left unmatched: 6. CDR1 is SEHNR and CDR2 is FQNEAQ in the germline V gene (reference sequence).

The chain recombines TRBV7-6 with TRBJ1-1; D unclear. V shed 8 bases and J shed 0 bases, with 7 bases lying between them. CDR1 and CDR2 (germline): SGHVS, FNYEAQ. This CDR3 contains 12 residues. CDR3 residues: CASHGMNTEAFF. The CDR3 nucleotides read TGTGCCAGCCATGGGATGAACACTGAAGCTTTCTTT.

The chain is built from TRBV14 and TRBJ2-1; D perhaps matches TRBD2 (6 bases). V was clipped by 1 base and J by 6 bases, with 13 bases between them. This CDR3 is built from 15 residues. Germline V gene sequence: CDR1 SGHDN, CDR2 FVKESK. For the CDR3, the DNA is TGTGCCAGCAGCCAAGGCTGGGGGGATGGCAATGAGCAGTTCTTC. It yields the protein CASSQGWGDGNEQFF.

The chain links TRBV7-9 to TRBJ2-7, with D possibly TRBD2 on 6 matching bases. The length of the CDR3 is 13 residues. Trimming left V 3 bases short and J 6 bases short, with 12 bases between. From germline, CDR1 is SEHNR and CDR2 FQNEAQ (reference sequence). Here the CDR3 reads CASSFRGGGEQYF. CDR3 bases: TGTGCCAGCAGCTTTCGGGGAGGCGGCGAGCAGTACTTC.

The chain couples TRBV9 to TRBJ1-5; perhaps TRBD1 as D (5 bases). Trimming took 6 bases from V and 6 from J, leaving 13 bases between them. Germline V gene sequence: CDR1 SGDLS, CDR2 YYNGEE. The CDR3 totals 13 residues. The CDR3 DNA reads TGTGCCAGCAACCAAGGGGATTCTCAGCCCCAGCATTTT. Protein: CASNQGDSQPQHF.

This clone was seen only a few times. The chain carries TRBV5-8 and TRBJ1-2; D gene ambiguous. The length of the CDR3 is 10 residues. Trimming left V 0 bases short and J 6 bases short, with 0 bases between. CDR1 and CDR2 (germline): SGHTS, YDEGEE. CDR3 in amino acids: CASSLDGYTF. For the CDR3, the DNA is TGTGCCAGCAGCTTGGATGGCTACACCTTC.

This clone was seen a single time. The rearrangement joins TRBV11-2 to TRBJ2-7, with 8 bases identical to TRBD1. Per germline, CDR1 SGHAT and CDR2 FQNNGV. The CDR3 sequence is 14 residues long. The ends lost 5 bases at V and 4 bases at J; junction bases unmatched: 7. CDR3 region: CASSAGQGDYEQYF. In DNA, the CDR3 is TGTGCCAGCAGCGCCGGACAGGGTGATTACGAGCAGTACTTC.

The chain combines TRBV29-1 with TRBJ1-1; possible D gene TRBD1, 5 bases. V lost 3 bases and J 7 bases, leaving 18 bases between the germline ends. The CDR3 is 14 amino acids. Germline CDR1 SQVTM, CDR2 ANQGSEA. The CDR3 DNA sequence: TGCAGCGTTGACGGGGCAGAAGGGTTTTTTGAAGCTTTCTTT. Translation gives CSVDGAEGFFEAFF.

This chain joins TRBV7-2 and TRBJ1-2; a possible D gene is TRBD1 (5 bases). The CDR3 runs 14 residues. The germline gives CDR1 SGHTA, CDR2 FQGNSA. V lost 5 bases, J lost 2 bases, and 12 bases lay in between. The CDR3 DNA follows: TGTGCCAGCAGCGACGAGACAGTAAACTATGGCTACACCTTC. Its protein is CASSDETVNYGYTF. Using reference TRBV7-2 and TRBJ1-2 for the parts outside the CDR3, the full variable domain is GAGVSQSPSNKVTEKGKDVELRCDPISGHTALYWYRQSLGQGLEFLIYFQGNSAPDKSGLPSDRFSAERTGGSVSTLTIQRTQQEDSAVYLCASSDETVNYGYTFGSGTRLTVV.

The rearrangement joins TRBV7-6 to TRBJ2-1, with 12 positions matching TRBD2. The V segment lost 6 bases and the J segment 9 bases; nucleotides outside the gene matches: 6. The germline gives CDR1 SGHVS, CDR2 FNYEAQ. The CDR3 covers 14 residues. The CDR3 sequence is CASRQLAGGSEQFF. Here the CDR3 DNA reads TGTGCCAGCAGGCAACTAGCGGGAGGTAGTGAGCAGTTCTTC. Full variable domain (missing parts from reference TRBV7-6 and TRBJ2-1): GAGVSQSPRYKVTKRGQDVALRCDPISGHVSLYWYRQALGQGPEFLTYFNYEAQQDKSGLPNDRFSAERPEGSISTLTIQRTEQRDSAMYRCASRQLAGGSEQFFGPGTRLTVL.